A selection of T cell receptor beta chains follows, all from one sample in a study of OX40 agonist ivuxolimab in advanced cancers. Profiled with immunoSEQ multiplex PCR; TCRdb holds only in-frame clones, not every one. Among 50,000 to 65,000 clones listed, 70% to 90% were seen once. The sample in question was CD4+ or CD8+ T cells sorted from blood, obtained in a trial of the OX40 agonist ivuxolimab. These receptor sequences come from an adult with an advanced solid tumor such as melanoma, head and neck, liver or kidney cancer. The conserved cysteine and the conserved F or W are not part of the CDR3 here. Fields, in order: J gene, V gene, CDR3 protein.

>TRBJ1-6|TRBV6-1
ASSEAVLFRGYSYNSPLH
>TRBJ1-2|TRBV5-1
ASSWGQGASGGYT
>TRBJ1-5|TRBV6-1
ASVTGVNQPQH
>TRBJ2-5|TRBV5-1
ASSLGVAGFSQETQY
>TRBJ2-3|TRBV20-1
SATVADTQY
>TRBJ2-7|TRBV5-1
ASSFGGEGGEQY
>TRBJ2-1|TRBV10-1
ASSERQGRQF
>.|TRBV7-6
ASSPTMGDKAYEQY
>TRBJ1-5|TRBV2
ASSGIDQPQH
>TRBJ2-3|TRBV7-2
ASSKLAGGTDTQY
>TRBJ2-2|TRBV6-1
ASSEVDGWGLPGRSGELF
>TRBJ2-2|TRBV19
ASSIGQGWNTGELF
>TRBJ2-7|TRBV19
ASSIDPPGAFRYEQY
>TRBJ2-7|TRBV5-1
ASSFFLGTGNYEQY
>TRBJ1-2|TRBV5-4
ASSLPGTGGVGNYGYT
>TRBJ1-3|TRBV6-5
ASSLDQGSGNTIY
>TRBJ2-6|TRBV7-9
ASSSRVGGANVLT
>TRBJ2-2|TRBV11-1
ASSFAGGALTGELF
>TRBJ1-2|TRBV6-6
ASRQGQRVPGYT
>TRBJ2-7|TRBV7-8
ASSPRQGTYEQY
>TRBJ1-2|TRBV19
ASSTLGSAYGYT
>TRBJ2-3|TRBV11-2
ASSYHFTTSGALGDTQY
>TRBJ1-3|TRBV13
ASSLTDLGNTIY
>TRBJ1-3|TRBV5-1
ASSRDRGRVAGNTIY
>TRBJ2-7|TRBV29-1
SVEDPGLTGVEQY
>TRBJ2-5|TRBV10-2
ASSGGPQETQY
>TRBJ2-1|TRBV11-1
ASSLSGSYNEQF
>TRBJ2-7|TRBV6-5
ASSYSGRSEQY
>TRBJ1-1|TRBV29-1
SVLRGMNAEAF
>TRBJ1-4|TRBV5-8
ASDGPNEKLF
>TRBJ2-7|TRBV19
ASSISGPSYEQY
>TRBJ1-1|TRBV7-9
ASGPDRGGNTEAF
>TRBJ2-7|TRBV6-1
ASSEIRLVPRGLEQY
>TRBJ2-5|TRBV11-2
ASSPTGPLQETQY
>TRBJ1-6|TRBV6-1
ASSGTDTTPLH
>TRBJ2-5|TRBV7-7
ASSFGLAGQETQY
>TRBJ1-6|TRBV5-1
ASSERTSNSPLH
>TRBJ2-3|TRBV7-2
ASSLRRGGHSTDTQY
>TRBJ2-1|TRBV7-3
ASSLTGYEQF
>TRBJ2-1|TRBV7-3
ASSLLSSISANEQF
>TRBJ2-1|TRBV6-5
ASSLSGRGDYNEQF
>TRBJ2-7|TRBV4-2
ASSQAMGLPVEQY
>TRBJ1-2|TRBV11-2
ASSPSRANYGYT
>TRBJ2-3|TRBV29-1
SVVLAGGRPDTQY
>TRBJ2-1|TRBV5-1
ASSLARSGRDEQF
>TRBJ1-2|TRBV27
ASSRDRGSGGYT
>TRBJ1-1|TRBV7-9
ASSFKVQGLEAF
>TRBJ2-2|TRBV30
AWPRTGNTGELF
>TRBJ1-3|TRBV5-6
ASSSLGGQRGGNTIY
>TRBJ2-1|TRBV9
ASSVWGQGPYNEQF
>TRBJ2-1|TRBV19
ASSIGGTSSYNEQF